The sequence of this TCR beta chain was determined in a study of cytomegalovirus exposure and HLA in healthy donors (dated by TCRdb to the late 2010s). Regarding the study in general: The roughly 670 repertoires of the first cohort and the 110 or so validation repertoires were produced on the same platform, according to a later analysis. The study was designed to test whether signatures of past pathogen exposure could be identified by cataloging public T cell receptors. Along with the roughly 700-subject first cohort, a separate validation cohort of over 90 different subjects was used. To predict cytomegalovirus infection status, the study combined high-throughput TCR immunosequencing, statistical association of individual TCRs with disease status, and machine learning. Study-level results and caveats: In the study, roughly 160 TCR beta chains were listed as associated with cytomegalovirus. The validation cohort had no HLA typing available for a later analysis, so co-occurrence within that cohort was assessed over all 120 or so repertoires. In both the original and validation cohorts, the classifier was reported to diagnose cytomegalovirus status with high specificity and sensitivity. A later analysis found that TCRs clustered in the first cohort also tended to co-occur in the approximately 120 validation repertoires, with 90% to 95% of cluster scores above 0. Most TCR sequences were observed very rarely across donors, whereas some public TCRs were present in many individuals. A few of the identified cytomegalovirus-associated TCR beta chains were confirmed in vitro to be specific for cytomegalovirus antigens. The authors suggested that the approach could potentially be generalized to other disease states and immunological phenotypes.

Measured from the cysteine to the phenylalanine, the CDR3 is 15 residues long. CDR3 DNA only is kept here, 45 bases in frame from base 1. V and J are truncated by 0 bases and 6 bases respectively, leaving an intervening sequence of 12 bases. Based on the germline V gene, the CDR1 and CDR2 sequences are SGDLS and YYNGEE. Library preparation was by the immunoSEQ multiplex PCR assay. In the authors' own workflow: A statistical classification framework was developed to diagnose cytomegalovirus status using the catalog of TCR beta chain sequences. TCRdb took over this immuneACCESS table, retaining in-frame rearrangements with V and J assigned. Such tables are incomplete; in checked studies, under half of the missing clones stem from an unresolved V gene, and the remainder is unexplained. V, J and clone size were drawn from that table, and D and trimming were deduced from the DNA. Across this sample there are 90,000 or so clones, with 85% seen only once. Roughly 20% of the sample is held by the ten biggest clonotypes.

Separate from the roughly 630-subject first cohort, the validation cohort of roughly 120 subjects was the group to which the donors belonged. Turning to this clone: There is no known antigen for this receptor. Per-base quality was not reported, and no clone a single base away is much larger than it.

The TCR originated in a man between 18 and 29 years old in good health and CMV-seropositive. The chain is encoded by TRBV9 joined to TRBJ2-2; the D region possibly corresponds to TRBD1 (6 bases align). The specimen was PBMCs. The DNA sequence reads TGTGCCAGCAGCGTAGAAGGACAGCCAGCCGGGGAGCTGTTTTTT. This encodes CASSVEGQPAGELFF.